This paragraph reports one T cell receptor (beta chain). Antigen unknown. This entry belongs to a study of T cells expressing NK-cell markers. The CDR3 runs to 17 residues. Germline V lookup: CDR1 SQVTM, CDR2 ANQGSEA. Overall study findings and caveats: In several donors, these clonotypes also led the CD3+CD56-NKG2C+ fraction.

TCRdb re-called the 5' RACE reads and shows each CDR3 protein once, DNA omitted. This sample's table has 130,000 to 150,000 distinct CDR3 sequences. Sequenced material: blood T cells: a sorted CD56 or NKG2C T cell subset, CD4+ or CD8+ T cells, or bulk PBMC T cells (not recorded which). V is TRBV29-1 and J is TRBJ2-3; the TCRdb call, TRBD2, lacks DNA for checking. The receptor was derived from a man younger than 35 in good health. The CDR3 sequence: CSVVPPSGSGSTDTQYF.